The present T cell receptor beta chain was sequenced within a study of regulatory T cells in long-lasting Graves disease. The sample holds many counts of this clonotype. For TCR beta, libraries came from iRepertoire HTBI primers and Arm-PCR of CDR3 regions. In the study's own analysis: Gene usage covered 62 TRBV and 13 to 15 TRBJ segments. TCRdb passed the multiplex PCR reads through MiXCR, listing each CDR3 protein once. For this entry, the V and J calls and clone size follow TCRdb and not the study's own pipeline. The sample holds a few hundred thousand distinct CDR3 sequences, around 20% seen once. The V gene's germline CDR1 is SGHAT and CDR2 FQNNGV. V was cut by 4 bases and J by 7 bases, with 11 bases left in between. The length of the CDR3 is 12 residues. Time point of the sample: persistent/refractory GD, antithyroid drugs over 5 years with positive TRAb. From RNA extracted from PBMCs, the TCR library was made.

The starting material was peripheral blood mononuclear cells (PBMCs), obtained when the disease was refractory, from a patient treated with antithyroid drugs. The gene calls are TRBV11-2 and TRBJ2-7; D is perhaps TRBD1 (5 bases). The TCR comes from a female donor with Graves disease. The CDR3 here is CASSSQVWEQYF. The CDR3 DNA is TGTGCCAGCAGCTCACAGGTTTGGGAGCAGTACTTC.